Listed below are T cell receptor beta chains from one sample, sequenced in a study of glioma-infiltrating T cells after dendritic cell vaccination. Measured with immunoSEQ multiplex PCR; TCRdb has only the in-frame clones, and not every one. Of under 100,000 clones listed, about 87% are singletons. The starting material was blood, obtained before dendritic cell vaccination. These receptors were taken from a human donor with glioblastoma. The CDR3 runs from the conserved cysteine through the conserved F or W. Each record gives: clone size, D gene, J gene, V gene, CDR3 protein, CDR3 DNA. The D gene is left open where the match is weak. Size values are once, few and many counts, or a class for expanded clones, and some rows have none.

-,-,TRBJ1-4,TRBV2,CASSVQGPNEKLFF,TGTGCCAGCAGTGTCCAGGGGCCTAATGAAAAACTGTTTTTT
-,TRBD1,TRBJ1-2,TRBV29-1,CSAPTGNRDGYTF,TGCAGCGCACCGACAGGGAACAGGGATGGCTACACCTTC
once,-,TRBJ1-2,TRBV19,CASSGAGRSYGYTF,TGTGCCAGTAGTGGGGCAGGGAGGTCCTATGGCTACACCTTC
-,-,TRBJ2-1,TRBV4-2,CASSQTSGVGYNEQFF,TGTGCCAGCAGCCAGACCTCGGGAGTAGGCTACAATGAGCAGTTCTTC
-,-,TRBJ2-2,TRBV5-1,CASSLDRTGELFF,TGCGCCAGCAGCCTGGATAGAACCGGGGAGCTGTTTTTT
-,TRBD1,TRBJ2-7,TRBV6-1,CASSGARGRVYEQYF,TGTGCCAGCAGTGGGGCCAGGGGGCGCGTCTACGAGCAGTACTTC
-,-,TRBJ1-4,TRBV7-9,CASSLVRENEKLFF,TGTGCCAGCAGCTTAGTCAGGGAAAATGAAAAACTGTTTTTT
-,TRBD2,TRBJ2-2,TRBV6-1,CASIFKRDAGELFF,TGTGCCAGCATCTTCAAGCGGGACGCCGGGGAGCTGTTTTTT
-,-,TRBJ1-6,TRBV5-1,CASSLSAGYNSPLHF,TGCGCCAGCAGCTTGAGTGCAGGGTATAATTCACCCCTCCACTTT
once,-,TRBJ1-5,TRBV15,CATSREQDSNAQPQHF,TGTGCCACCAGCAGAGAGCAGGACAGCAACGCCCAGCCCCAGCATTTT
-,TRBD1,TRBJ1-5,TRBV5-1,CASSEQGRQPQHF,TGCGCCAGCAGCGAACAGGGGAGGCAGCCCCAGCATTTT
-,TRBD1,TRBJ1-1,TRBV7-9,CASSLRDREWNTEAFF,TGTGCCAGCAGCTTAAGAGACAGGGAATGGAACACTGAAGCTTTCTTT
-,TRBD2,TRBJ2-2,TRBV4-1,CASSQVPGLAGGGTGELFF,TGCGCCAGCAGCCAAGTCCCGGGACTAGCGGGGGGCGGCACCGGGGAGCTGTTTTTT
-,-,TRBJ2-2,TRBV7-9,CASDYISGNTGELFF,TGTGCCAGCGACTATATTAGCGGAAACACCGGGGAGCTGTTTTTT
-,-,TRBJ1-1,TRBV19,CASSEPRENTEAFF,TGTGCCAGTAGTGAACCGCGGGAGAACACTGAAGCTTTCTTT
-,-,TRBJ2-3,TRBV5-1,CASSSVGGSTDTQYF,TGCGCCAGCAGCTCCGTTGGAGGAAGCACAGATACGCAGTATTTT
-,TRBD2,TRBJ2-3,TRBV5-4,CASSPTSGGRGDTQYF,TGTGCCAGCAGCCCTACTAGCGGGGGAAGAGGCGATACGCAGTATTTT
-,TRBD1,TRBJ1-1,TRBV19,CASISTGGYTEAFF,TGTGCCAGTATATCGACAGGGGGCTACACTGAAGCTTTCTTT
-,TRBD2,TRBJ2-3,TRBV27,CASSPFLAGTTDTQYF,TGTGCCAGCAGCCCCTTTCTAGCGGGGACGACAGATACGCAGTATTTT
-,TRBD1,TRBJ1-1,TRBV6-6,CASSYSPRTGSTEAFF,TGTGCCAGCAGTTACTCGCCTAGGACAGGGAGTACTGAAGCTTTCTTT
-,-,TRBJ1-2,TRBV6-5,CASSKQNRLLSF,TGTGCCAGCAGTAAACAGAACAGGTTACTCTCCTTC
-,TRBD2,TRBJ2-3,TRBV30,CAWGGSGDTQYF,TGTGCCTGGGGGGGTAGCGGGGATACGCAGTATTTT
-,-,TRBJ1-5,TRBV11-3,CASSLESGNQPQHF,TGTGCCAGCAGCTTAGAGTCGGGCAATCAGCCCCAGCATTTT
once,TRBD1,TRBJ2-5,TRBV27,CASSPVGTAGETQYF,TGTGCCAGCAGTCCAGTCGGGACAGCTGGCGAGACCCAGTACTTC
-,TRBD1,TRBJ1-1,TRBV28,CASIIGGEISTEAFF,TGTGCCAGCATAATAGGGGGCGAAATAAGCACTGAAGCTTTCTTT
-,TRBD1,TRBJ2-3,TRBV30,CAWGQGNSDTQYF,TGTGCCTGGGGACAGGGGAATTCAGATACGCAGTATTTT
-,-,TRBJ1-5,TRBV7-7,CASSLASRDPQPQHF,TGTGCTAGCAGCTTAGCGTCCAGGGATCCTCAGCCCCAGCATTTT
-,-,TRBJ2-4,TRBV2,CASSGEQGRSKNIQYF,TGTGCCAGCAGTGGAGAACAGGGGAGGTCCAAAAACATTCAGTACTTC
few,-,TRBJ1-4,TRBV5-1,CASRPSVVQVGEKLFF,TGCGCCAGCAGGCCCTCCGTGGTACAGGTCGGGGAAAAACTGTTTTTT
once,TRBD1,TRBJ1-2,TRBV7-9,CASSLWDRVDGYTF,TGTGCCAGCAGCTTATGGGACAGGGTAGATGGCTACACCTTC
-,TRBD2,TRBJ2-7,TRBV19,CASSSGGGGQNEQYF,TGTGCCAGTTCTTCCGGGGGCGGGGGGCAAAACGAGCAGTACTTC
-,TRBD2,TRBJ2-5,TRBV7-9,CASSSSSGRAWETQYF,TGTGCCAGCAGCTCGAGTAGCGGGAGGGCCTGGGAGACCCAGTACTTC
-,-,TRBJ1-6,TRBV11-3,CASSQQGDNSPLHF,TGTGCCAGCAGCCAACAGGGTGACAATTCACCCCTCCACTTT
-,TRBD1,TRBJ1-1,TRBV5-1,CASSFRQGADTEAFF,TGCGCCAGCAGCTTTCGACAGGGGGCGGACACTGAAGCTTTCTTT
-,-,TRBJ1-2,TRBV10-3,CAISAKYGAGGDGYTF,TGTGCCATCAGTGCCAAGTACGGGGCTGGGGGGGATGGCTACACCTTC
-,-,TRBJ2-7,TRBV5-6,CASSLGTANYEQYF,TGTGCCAGCAGCTTGGGGACAGCCAACTACGAGCAGTACTTC
once,-,TRBJ1-3,TRBV7-8,CASSFGFSSGNTIYF,TGTGCCAGCAGCTTCGGGTTTAGCTCTGGAAACACCATATATTTT
-,TRBD1,TRBJ2-3,TRBV5-1,CASSAGTGGTDTQYF,TGCGCCAGCAGCGCGGGGACAGGGGGCACAGATACGCAGTATTTT
few,-,TRBJ2-4,TRBV11-3,CASSLGGSPKNIQYF,TGTGCCAGCAGCTTGGGGGGAAGTCCCAAAAACATTCAGTACTTC
once,TRBD2,TRBJ2-1,TRBV5-1,CASSLRGLGGGEQFF,TGCGCCAGCAGCTTGAGGGGACTAGGGGGTGGTGAGCAGTTCTTC
-,TRBD1,TRBJ1-1,TRBV7-9,CASSPGQGTEAFF,TGTGCCAGCAGCCCCGGACAGGGAACTGAAGCTTTCTTT
-,TRBD2,TRBJ2-1,TRBV5-1,CASSLPGLAVYNEQFF,TGCGCCAGCAGCTTGCCGGGACTAGCGGTATACAATGAGCAGTTCTTC
-,-,TRBJ2-7,TRBV12-5,CASGLPSRYEQYF,TGTGCTAGTGGTTTGCCTAGTCGTTACGAGCAGTACTTC
-,-,TRBJ1-2,TRBV11-2,CASSSTPAYTF,TGTGCCAGCAGCTCTACTCCTGCCTACACCTTC
once,TRBD2,TRBJ2-3,TRBV5-4,CASSSPSGGDTQYF,TGTGCCAGCAGCTCCCCTAGCGGGGGTGATACGCAGTATTTT
-,-,TRBJ1-1,TRBV11-2,CASSLVRGAGMNTEAFF,TGTGCCAGCAGCTTGGTTCGGGGGGCCGGTATGAACACTGAAGCTTTCTTT
-,-,TRBJ2-1,TRBV9,CASSPSQRSYNEQFF,TGTGCCAGCAGCCCATCGCAGCGCTCCTACAATGAGCAGTTCTTC
-,TRBD1,TRBJ1-2,TRBV10-3,CAISGAQGAYTF,TGTGCCATCAGTGGGGCGCAGGGGGCCTACACCTTC
-,TRBD2,TRBJ2-1,TRBV4-2,CASSQDTGTMSIF,TGTGCCAGCAGCCAAGATACCGGGACTATGAGCATCTTC
few,-,TRBJ2-7,TRBV6-1,CASRGDYEQYF,TGTGCCAGCAGAGGAGACTACGAGCAGTACTTC
-,-,TRBJ1-1,TRBV18,CASSPYGEDEAFF,TGTGCCAGCTCACCATACGGGGAAGATGAAGCTTTCTTT
-,-,TRBJ1-4,TRBV7-6,CASSPEGEKLFF,TGTGCCAGCAGCCCCGAGGGTGAAAAACTGTTTTTT
-,-,TRBJ2-7,TRBV5-4,CAIADGKSPYEQYF,TGTGCCATCGCGGACGGGAAAAGCCCCTACGAGCAGTACTTC
-,-,TRBJ1-2,TRBV2,CATHGGEANYGYTF,TGTGCCACCCACGGGGGAGAAGCTAACTATGGCTACACCTTC
-,TRBD1,TRBJ1-2,TRBV19,CASSLQVQGARGYTF,TGTGCCAGTAGTCTCCAAGTCCAGGGGGCACGTGGCTACACCTTC
-,-,TRBJ1-1,TRBV11-2,CASSLVSGVNTEAFF,TGTGCCAGCAGCTTAGTGTCGGGGGTGAACACTGAAGCTTTCTTT
-,TRBD2,TRBJ2-7,TRBV5-4,CASSFNGGVGYEQYF,TGTGCCAGCAGCTTCAACGGGGGGGTAGGGTACGAGCAGTACTTC